This T cell receptor beta chain was recorded in a study of early T cells in non-severe SARS-CoV-2 infection. This clonotype appeared many times. TCRdb passed the 5' RACE reads through MiXCR, listing each CDR3 protein once. The sample lists around 93,000 distinct CDR3 sequences; more than 10% were seen once. The germline V gene has CDR1 MNHEY and CDR2 SVGEGT. The CDR3 spans 18 residues. Trimming took 6 bases from V and 4 from J; bases not matched to a gene: 11. This TCR derives from an adult who was a healthcare worker with PCR-confirmed SARS-CoV-2 infection or an uninfected control (not recorded which). The specimen was whole blood, collected at baseline. The chain links TRBV6-2 or TRBV6-3 to TRBJ2-1, with 14 bases aligning to TRBD2. The CDR3 DNA sequence: TGTGCCAGCAGGGGTAGGGGACTAGCGGGAGCAGGTTACAATGAGCAGTTCTTC. Translated: CASRGRGLAGAGYNEQFF.